These 30 T cell receptor beta chains share one sample of origin, sequenced in a study of T-cell reconstitution after alpha-beta-depleted transplantation in children. Molecular barcoding with unique molecular identifiers was used for the TCRbeta library. TCRdb passed the PCR reads through MiXCR, listing each CDR3 protein once. The table has about 980,000 distinct CDR3 sequences, roughly 29% seen once. The specimen comprised PBMCs, mostly from graft donor cells, sampled 360 days after TCRalphabeta/CD19-depleted stem cell transplant. These receptors all come from a boy younger than two who had a stem cell transplant for SCID, so the T cells may come from the graft donor.

Of note for this clonotype: A read error may produce the germline difference seen at one junction end. This rearrangement joins TRBV24-1 to TRBJ2-4; no clear D gene. This CDR3 is built from 16 residues. Germline V lookup: CDR1 KGHDR, CDR2 SFDVKD. CDR3 in amino acids: CATSALRSIPKYIQYF. The CDR3 nucleotides are TGTGCCACCAGTGCCCTTCGATCCATCCCCAAATACATTCAGTACTTC.

The rearrangement joins TRBV13 to TRBJ2-7, with D uncertain. Germline-derived CDR1 and CDR2 are PRHDT and FYEKMQ (reference sequence). Trimming stripped 0 bases from V and 2 bases from J, with 11 bases between. The CDR3 has 15 residues. The CDR3 DNA follows: TGTGCCAGCAGCTTAGGGCCTGCCCAAACCTACGAGCAGTACTTC. This codes for CASSLGPAQTYEQYF.

This clonotype was counted a few times. V usage is TRBV2 and J usage is TRBJ1-1; no clear D gene. This CDR3 comprises 11 residues. Germline loops: CDR1 SNHLY, CDR2 FYNNEI. Trimming took off 7 bases at V and 8 bases at J, with 11 bases between the two ends. The CDR3 nucleotides read TGTGCCAGCAACGGGGAGTTGGAAGCTTTCTTT. Residues: CASNGELEAFF.

This chain joins TRBV5-1 and TRBJ2-1, with D tentatively TRBD1 (7 bases). The V and J ends lost 0 bases and 4 bases respectively, with 23 bases between them. The CDR3 consists of 19 residues. Germline CDR1 and CDR2: SGHRS and YFSETQ. The DNA of the CDR3 is TGCGCCAGCAGCTTGGTCGGACCCATCCAGGGGGGCGCATACAATGAGCAGTTCTTC. Amino acids: CASSLVGPIQGGAYNEQFF.

The CDR3 DNA reads as TGCAGTGCTTCCCAGGGGTTCCCCACAGATACGCAGTATTTT. This codes for CSASQGFPTDTQYF. The V gene is TRBV20-1, the J gene TRBJ2-3; TRBD1 is a possible D gene (6 bases). The V and J ends lost 5 bases and 2 bases respectively, with 14 bases between them. The CDR3 is 14 residues long. Germline CDR1 DFQATT, CDR2 SNEGSKA (reference sequence).

There are a few counts of this clonotype. The chain couples TRBV29-1 to TRBJ1-1; D gene unclear. Germline-derived CDR1 and CDR2 are SQVTM and ANQGSEA. Trimming took off 6 bases at V and 8 bases at J, with 16 bases between the two ends. The length of the CDR3 is 12 residues. For the CDR3, the DNA is TGCAGCGTGAACAGTGGGTGGACCGAAGCTTTCTTT. Its translation is CSVNSGWTEAFF.

This clonotype appeared many times. The chain links TRBV3-1 to TRBJ2-2; 7 nucleotides align to TRBD1. CDR1 is LGHDT and CDR2 is YNNKEL in the germline V gene (reference sequence). CDR3 size: 16 residues. With 1 base clipped from V and 2 bases from J, the junction kept 4 bases outside the gene matches. The CDR3 sequence is CASSQVGDSNTGELFF. The CDR3 bases are TGTGCCAGCAGCCAAGTAGGGGACAGTAACACCGGGGAGCTGTTTTTT.

This rearrangement joins TRBV12-3 or TRBV12-4 to TRBJ2-6; D is tentatively TRBD1 or TRBD2 (5 bases each). V was clipped by 5 bases and J by 0 bases, with 17 bases between them. This CDR3 region has 18 residues. CDR3 bases: TGTGCCAGCAGTCCTCTTAGGGACGGCCTCTCTGGGGCCAACGTCCTGACTTTC. Its translation is CASSPLRDGLSGANVLTF.

The chain links TRBV5-1 to TRBJ2-3; 8 bases are shared with TRBD1. From germline, CDR1 is SGHRS and CDR2 YFSETQ. The V segment lost 2 bases and the J segment 3 bases; nucleotides outside the gene matches: 11. This CDR3 has 17 amino acids. CDR3 protein: CASSFDRGRSGTDTQYF. The CDR3 region has the DNA TGCGCCAGCAGCTTCGACAGGGGCCGCTCAGGGACAGATACGCAGTATTTT.

This clonotype was observed a handful of times. The chain couples TRBV12-3 or TRBV12-4 to TRBJ2-5; the D is unclear. This CDR3 region has 14 residues. V lost 2 bases, J lost 0 bases, and 7 bases lay in between. The CDR3 region is CASSLRRYQETQYF. In DNA form, the CDR3 reads TGTGCCAGCAGTTTACGTCGCTACCAAGAGACCCAGTACTTC.

This sequence joins TRBV6-2 or TRBV6-3 and TRBJ1-1, with TRBD1 matching over 11 bases. The CDR3 is 16 residues long. V trimming: 2 bases; J trimming: 1 base; junction bases outside the gene matches: 3. The germline V gene encodes CDR1 MNHEY and CDR2 SVGEGT. The CDR3 nucleotides are TGTGCCAGCAGTTACGGGGGACAGGGGGAGAACACTGAAGCTTTCTTT. This sequence encodes CASSYGGQGENTEAFF.

This clonotype showed up many times. This rearrangement joins TRBV20-1 to TRBJ2-5; D might be TRBD2 (6 bases). The CDR3 covers 11 residues. Looked up from germline, CDR1 is DFQATT and CDR2 is SNEGSKA (reference sequence). V gave up 3 bases and J gave up 7 bases, with 9 bases separating them. Here the CDR3 reads CSARLAVTQYF. Written as DNA, the CDR3 is TGCAGTGCTAGGTTAGCGGTGACCCAGTACTTC.

This chain joins TRBV12-3 or TRBV12-4 and TRBJ2-3, with D maybe TRBD1 (6 bases). This CDR3 is built from 15 residues. V gave up 5 bases and J gave up 2 bases, with 14 bases separating them. The CDR3 is CASSPTGGFTDTQYF. The CDR3 nucleotides read TGTGCCAGCAGTCCGACAGGTGGATTCACAGATACGCAGTATTTT.

This clonotype was seen once. The V and J genes are TRBV5-1 and TRBJ2-5; D is tentatively TRBD1 or TRBD2 (5 bases each). CDR3 length: 13 amino acids. Deletions cut 4 bases from V and 4 bases from J, with 11 bases between. Germline V gene lookup returns CDR1 SGHRS and CDR2 YFSETQ. For the CDR3, the DNA is TGCGCCAGCAGCCCAGCGAGGGGAGAGACCCAGTACTTC. Encoded protein: CASSPARGETQYF.

This chain uses TRBV5-6 with TRBJ2-5; either TRBD1 or TRBD2 may supply D (5 bases each). V was pared by 4 bases and J by 2 bases, with 12 bases between. The CDR3 totals 14 residues. Germline-derived CDR1 and CDR2 are SGHDT and YYEEEE. This CDR3 is CASSTRGRQETQYF. The CDR3 nucleotides read TGTGCCAGCAGCACTCGGGGCAGACAAGAGACCCAGTACTTC. The whole variable domain, filled in from reference TRBV5-6 and TRBJ2-5, reads DAGVTQSPTHLIKTRGQQVTLRCSPKSGHDTVSWYQQALGQGPQFIFQYYEEEERQRGNFPDRFSGHQFPNYSSELNVNALLLGDSALYLCASSTRGRQETQYFGPGTRLLVL.

This clonotype was seen a few times. The V gene is TRBV5-1, the J gene TRBJ2-3; D is unclear. CDR1 and CDR2 (germline): SGHRS, YFSETQ. CDR3 length: 17 amino acids. The V end was cut by 1 base, the J end by 0 bases, with 15 bases between. The CDR3 is CASSLTPSRISTDTQYF. CDR3 DNA sequence: TGCGCCAGCAGCTTGACCCCTTCCCGGATCAGCACAGATACGCAGTATTTT.

This sequence joins TRBV6-5 and TRBJ2-4; D remains ambiguous. CDR3 length equals 14 residues. V was clipped by 0 bases and J by 4 bases, with 7 bases between them. Germline V gene lookup returns CDR1 MNHEY and CDR2 SVGAGI. CDR3 residues: CASSYSDGKNIQYF. The CDR3 region has the DNA TGTGCCAGCAGTTACTCGGACGGGAAAAACATTCAGTACTTC.

This rearrangement joins TRBV27 to TRBJ2-7, with D tentatively TRBD2 (7 bases). The V end lost 7 bases, the J end lost 0 bases, and 16 bases lay between the germline ends. CDR3 length: 15 amino acids. CDR1 is MNHEY, CDR2 SMNVEV, per germline (reference sequence). The CDR3 is CASILVRGPSYEQYF. The CDR3, as DNA: TGTGCCAGCATCCTGGTGCGGGGGCCCTCCTACGAGCAGTACTTC.

This clonotype was seen a handful of times. This chain connects TRBV7-3 to TRBJ2-1; TRBD2 matches at 14 bases. There are 18 residues in the CDR3. Germline V gives CDR1 SGHTA, CDR2 FQGTGA. J was trimmed by 4 bases and V by 8 bases; bases with no gene match: 13. The CDR3 spells CASSGLAGGHPLYNEQFF. In nucleotides, the CDR3 is TGTGCCAGCTCCGGACTAGCGGGGGGTCACCCTCTATACAATGAGCAGTTCTTC.

The J gene is TRBJ2-7, the V gene TRBV16, with TRBD1 as a possible D gene (5 bases). Trimming took 5 bases from V and 0 from J, leaving 20 bases between them. This CDR3 is 17 amino acids long. Per the germline V gene, CDR1 is KGHSY and CDR2 is FQNENV. The DNA of the CDR3 is TGTGCCAGCAGCAAAGAAAGGGGCAGGGTGAGCTCCTACGAGCAGTACTTC. Translating gives CASSKERGRVSSYEQYF. Complete variable domain (other parts from reference TRBV16 and TRBJ2-7): GEEVAQTPKHLVRGEGQKAKLYCAPIKGHSYVFWYQQVLKNEFKFLISFQNENVFDETGMPKERFSAKCLPNSPCSLEIQATKLEDSAVYFCASSKERGRVSSYEQYFGPGTRLTVT.

The J gene is TRBJ1-1, the V gene TRBV5-1, with D uncertain. The CDR3 consists of 17 residues. Trimming took off 2 bases at V and 5 bases at J, with 22 bases between the two ends. CDR1 and CDR2 from the germline V gene are SGHRS and YFSETQ. DNA of the CDR3: TGCGCCAGCAGCTTAGCCCGGACCGGAACCACGAGAACTGAAGCTTTCTTT. It specifies CASSLARTGTTRTEAFF.

V is TRBV25-1 and J is TRBJ2-3, with 12 bases aligning to TRBD1. Germline CDR1 MGHDK, CDR2 SYGVNS. The CDR3 runs 16 residues. V gave up 8 bases and J gave up 5 bases; unmatched junction bases: 11. CDR3 amino acids: CASSKGGQGAGDTQYF. The CDR3 DNA sequence: TGTGCCAGCTCAAAGGGGGGACAGGGGGCCGGAGATACGCAGTATTTT.

The table lists this clonotype with many counts. This chain links TRBV12-3 or TRBV12-4 with TRBJ2-7; D gene unclear. Trimming stripped 1 base from V and 6 bases from J, with 10 bases between. The CDR3 runs to 13 residues. The chain's CDR3 is CASSLGLEGEQYF. CDR3 bases: TGTGCCAGCAGTTTAGGGCTAGAAGGCGAGCAGTACTTC.

This clonotype was recorded a few times. The chain has TRBV20-1 and TRBJ2-3, with D unresolved. Germline V CDR1 and CDR2: DFQATT, SNEGSKA (reference sequence). The germline V and J ends were trimmed by 4 bases and 1 base, with 12 bases remaining between them. This CDR3 spans 14 amino acids. CDR3: CSATSLWGTDTQYF. The CDR3 bases are TGCAGTGCTACCTCACTATGGGGCACAGATACGCAGTATTTT.

This clonotype was seen only a few times. The V call is TRBV5-5, the J call TRBJ2-4; 7 bases fit TRBD1. The CDR3 spans 15 residues. Germline loops: CDR1 SGHKS, CDR2 YYEKEE (reference sequence). The J segment lost 4 bases and the V segment lost 4 bases, leaving 8 bases of the junction unmatched. CDR3 protein: CASSEPPTGKNIQYF. The CDR3 DNA is TGTGCCAGCAGCGAGCCACCGACAGGGAAAAACATTCAGTACTTC. The full variable domain, rest sourced from reference TRBV5-5 and TRBJ2-4, is DAGVTQSPTHLIKTRGQQVTLRCSPISGHKSVSWYQQVLGQGPQFIFQYYEKEERGRGNFPDRFSARQFPNYSSELNVNALLLGDSALYLCASSEPPTGKNIQYFGAGTRLSVL.

This chain joins TRBV12-3 or TRBV12-4 and TRBJ2-7; 7 bases match TRBD2. Trimming at V came to 3 bases and at J to 10 bases, leaving 15 bases not matched to a gene. The CDR3 runs 15 residues. CDR3 amino acids: CASSFQAGTGLGQYF. The CDR3 nucleotides read TGTGCCAGCAGTTTCCAAGCGGGAACGGGTTTGGGACAGTACTTC.

In this sample, this clonotype turned up many times. This rearrangement joins TRBV12-3 or TRBV12-4 to TRBJ2-7; 9 bases are shared with TRBD1. With V trimmed by 4 bases and J by 2 bases, 3 bases remained unmatched. CDR3 length: 14 residues. The chain's CDR3 is CASSSTGGTYEQYF. The CDR3 DNA reads as TGTGCCAGCAGTTCGACAGGGGGTACCTACGAGCAGTACTTC.

A few counts support this clonotype. The V and J genes are TRBV9 and TRBJ1-6, with D unresolved. Germline V gene data show CDR1 as SGDLS and CDR2 as YYNGEE. The CDR3 loop spans 15 amino acids. Trimming removed 0 bases from V and 10 bases from J, with 14 bases in between. CDR3 protein: CASSVDGGGASPLHF. As DNA, the CDR3 is TGTGCCAGCAGCGTAGACGGAGGAGGAGCCTCACCCCTCCACTTT. Complete variable domain (other parts from reference TRBV9 and TRBJ1-6): DSGVTQTPKHLITATGQRVTLRCSPRSGDLSVYWYQQSLDQGLQFLIQYYNGEERAKGNILERFSAQQFPDLHSELNLSSLELGDSALYFCASSVDGGGASPLHFGNGTRLTVT.

The chain recombines TRBV7-9 with TRBJ2-7; D not certain. V was clipped by 1 base and J by 3 bases, with 13 bases between them. The CDR3 is made up of 15 amino acids. Looked up from germline, CDR1 is SEHNR and CDR2 is FQNEAQ (reference sequence). In DNA form, the CDR3 reads TGTGCCAGCAGCTTAGACGTAGGGATTCACTACGAGCAGTACTTC. Residues: CASSLDVGIHYEQYF. Drawing the rest from reference TRBV7-9 and TRBJ2-7, the complete variable domain is DTGVSQNPRHKITKRGQNVTFRCDPISEHNRLYWYRQTLGQGPEFLTYFQNEAQLEKSRLLSDRFSAERPKGSFSTLEIQRTEQGDSAMYLCASSLDVGIHYEQYFGPGTRLTVT.

This clonotype was counted between two and nine times. V usage is TRBV10-3 and J usage is TRBJ2-5, with 8 bases that match TRBD1. CDR1 and CDR2 (germline): ENHRY, SYGVKD. The CDR3 runs 13 residues. The V and J ends lost 7 bases and 5 bases, in that order; junction bases with no gene match: 6. CDR3 DNA: TGTGCCATCAAACAACAGGGGGGCGAGACCCAGTACTTC. It yields the protein CAIKQQGGETQYF.